This TCR beta chain emerged from a study of shared T cell receptors in the human thymus. V was clipped by 5 bases and J by 3 bases; unmatched bases: 20. This CDR3 region has 19 residues. Germline CDR1 is MNHEY and CDR2 is SMNVEV (reference sequence). This clone was detected only once. Profiling relied on immunoSEQ multiplex PCR, and the TCRdb table lists in-frame clones only, not all of them. This sample yields about 380,000 clones, of which just under 95% are seen a single time; 0.015% to 0.02% belongs to the top ten. The origin of this receptor is a human donor. Material: thymocytes. The chain joins TRBV27 to TRBJ1-1, with 8 bases identical to TRBD1. CDR3 nucleotides: TGTGCCAGCAGTCCTAACATCCGGGACAGGTCCTTAAGGTACACTGAAGCTTTCTTT. It is translated as CASSPNIRDRSLRYTEAFF.